Each of the 17 T cell receptor beta chains below was sequenced from the same sample in a study of control samples from healthy donors and cancer patients. Here immunoSEQ multiplex PCR was the method, and the copy in TCRdb shows in-frame clones only, minus some. The data contain over 150,000 clones, around 96% of them singletons. Input material: blood. The receptors shown here come from a man aged 35 to 55 in good health.

This rearrangement joins TRBV6-5 to TRBJ2-7; the D gene is possibly TRBD2 (7 bases). The CDR3 is made up of 15 amino acids. The ends were cut back, 0 bases at V and 2 bases at J, with 11 bases in the middle. Germline V gene lookup returns CDR1 MNHEY and CDR2 SVGAGI. DNA for the CDR3: TGTGCCAGCAGTTACTCTGCGGGGGCACCCTACGAGCAGTACTTC. Protein sequence: CASSYSAGAPYEQYF.

This chain joins TRBV19 and TRBJ1-5; 8 nucleotides line up with TRBD1. V shed 5 bases, J shed 1 base, and the junction held 4 bases outside the gene matches. The CDR3 is 15 residues long. The germline V gene encodes CDR1 LNHDA and CDR2 SQIVND (reference sequence). CDR3 in amino acids: CASSAWTGSNQPQHF. The CDR3 DNA follows: TGTGCCAGTAGTGCCTGGACAGGGAGCAATCAGCCCCAGCATTTT.

This rearrangement joins TRBV12-3 or TRBV12-4 to TRBJ1-1; no definite D call. The V end was cut by 2 bases, the J end by 6 bases, with 10 bases between. This CDR3 contains 13 residues. The CDR3 here is CASSLMGSAEAFF. In nucleotides, the CDR3 is TGTGCCAGCAGTTTAATGGGGTCGGCTGAAGCTTTCTTT.

V is TRBV6-2 or TRBV6-3 and J is TRBJ2-3; D perhaps matches TRBD2 (6 bases). The V end was cut by 2 bases, the J end by 5 bases, with 14 bases between. CDR1 MNHEY and CDR2 SVGEGT come from the germline V gene. This CDR3 has 15 residues. The CDR3 DNA reads as TGTGCCAGCAGTTACATGGCTAGCGCCAAAGATACGCAGTATTTT. This sequence encodes CASSYMASAKDTQYF.

This chain links TRBV7-9 with TRBJ1-4; 11 nucleotides align to TRBD1. This CDR3 is 15 amino acids long. V lost 2 bases and J lost 7; bases outside the gene matches: 3. The germline V gene has CDR1 SEHNR and CDR2 FQNEAQ (reference sequence). For the CDR3, the DNA is TGTGCCAGCAGCTTACCCGGGACAGGGGGTGAAAAACTGTTTTTT. It codes for CASSLPGTGGEKLFF. Filled out from reference TRBV7-9 and TRBJ1-4, the complete variable domain reads DTGVSQNPRHKITKRGQNVTFRCDPISEHNRLYWYRQTLGQGPEFLTYFQNEAQLEKSRLLSDRFSAERPKGSFSTLEIQRTEQGDSAMYLCASSLPGTGGEKLFFGSGTQLSVL.

The rearrangement links TRBV28 to TRBJ1-5, with 8 bases aligning to TRBD1. This CDR3 region has 16 residues. Germline lookup yields CDR1 MDHEN and CDR2 SYDVKM. With V trimmed by 5 bases and J by 5 bases, 11 bases remained unmatched. This chain's CDR3 is CASSDPRGRGDQPQHF. The DNA of the CDR3 is TGTGCCAGCAGTGACCCCAGGGGGCGGGGAGATCAGCCCCAGCATTTT.

The rearrangement links TRBV4-3 to TRBJ2-7; 11 bases fit TRBD2. CDR3 length: 16 amino acids. In germline, CDR1 is LGHNA, CDR2 YSLEER. V was clipped by 4 bases and J by 2 bases; unmatched bases: 7. The CDR3 nucleotides are TGCGCCAGCAGCCTATCCCATAGCGGGGGGGCCTACGAGCAGTACTTC. Its translation is CASSLSHSGGAYEQYF.

The chain employs TRBV4-1 and TRBJ1-2; D may be TRBD1 (5 bases). From germline, CDR1 is MGHRA and CDR2 YSYEKL. CDR3 length: 14 residues. V was trimmed by 4 bases and J by 1 base, leaving 10 bases between them. DNA of the CDR3: TGCGCCAGCAGCCCGGGGGATCTTAACTATGGCTACACCTTC. Translating gives CASSPGDLNYGYTF.

The chain joins TRBV7-2 to TRBJ2-3; tentative D call: TRBD1 (6 bases). CDR3 size: 13 residues. Per germline, CDR1 SGHTA and CDR2 FQGNSA. V lost 0 bases and J 7 bases, leaving 8 bases between the germline ends. CDR3 in amino acids: CASSLAGANTQYF. CDR3 in DNA: TGTGCCAGCAGCTTAGCGGGGGCAAATACGCAGTATTTT.

In its sample, this clone was seen once. CDR3 nucleotides: TGTGCCAGCAGCGTAGCCCCTTTCCACGAGCAGTACTTC. This sequence encodes CASSVAPFHEQYF. The V call is TRBV9, the J call TRBJ2-7; D is undetermined. The CDR3 consists of 13 residues. The ends were cut back, 0 bases at V and 5 bases at J, with 9 bases in the middle. From germline, CDR1 is SGDLS and CDR2 YYNGEE.

The chain joins TRBV30 to TRBJ1-5; no definite D call. Looked up from germline, CDR1 is GTSNPN and CDR2 is SVGIG (reference sequence). Trimming cost V 0 bases and J 2 bases, with 5 bases left between them. This CDR3 is 13 amino acids long. The CDR3 spells CAWSVAGNQPQHF. The DNA for the CDR3 is TGTGCCTGGAGTGTAGCGGGCAATCAGCCCCAGCATTTT.

V is TRBV3-1 (or the pseudogene TRBV3-2) and J is TRBJ1-5; D possibly corresponds to TRBD1 (5 bases). CDR1 LGHDT and CDR2 YNNKEL come from the germline V gene (reference sequence). The CDR3 runs 16 residues. The V end lost 0 bases, the J end lost 2 bases, and 11 bases lay between the germline ends. The CDR3 protein is CASSQDGQTGNQPQHF. The CDR3, as DNA: TGTGCCAGCAGCCAAGATGGACAAACGGGCAATCAGCCCCAGCATTTT.

The gene calls are TRBV15 and TRBJ1-1; no definite D call. The CDR3 spans 13 residues. Germline V gene data show CDR1 as LNHNV and CDR2 as YYDKDF (reference sequence). The V gene lost 9 bases and the J gene lost 0 bases, with 11 bases spanning the gap. The CDR3 loop reads CATAQELNTEAFF. Here the CDR3 DNA reads TGTGCCACGGCACAAGAACTGAACACTGAAGCTTTCTTT.

V gene TRBV10-2 combines with J gene TRBJ2-7, with 8 bases fitting TRBD2. V dropped 4 bases and J dropped 3; count of bases not matched to a gene: 8. Germline CDR1 reads WSHSY; CDR2 reads SAAADI. This CDR3 is built from 15 residues. The CDR3 DNA follows: TGCGCCAGCAGTGGAGGGACTAGAAGTATCTACGAGCAGTACTTC. It specifies CASSGGTRSIYEQYF.

This rearrangement joins TRBV6-5 to TRBJ2-7; 7 bases agree with TRBD1. Germline CDR1 MNHEY, CDR2 SVGAGI. With 0 bases clipped from V and 3 bases from J, the junction kept 8 bases outside the gene matches. This CDR3 contains 16 residues. CDR3 sequence (DNA): TGTGCCAGCAGTTACTCGATCAGGGGGTCCCTCTACGAGCAGTACTTC. It specifies CASSYSIRGSLYEQYF.

This clone was observed a single time. This rearrangement joins TRBV5-6 to TRBJ2-7, with D unresolved. Trimming pared 1 base from V and 7 bases from J, leaving 18 bases between. Germline V lookup: CDR1 SGHDT, CDR2 YYEEEE. This CDR3 has 15 amino acids. The CDR3 reads CASSLTISLLREQYF. In nucleotides, the CDR3 is TGTGCCAGCAGCTTGACTATCTCTCTCCTACGGGAGCAGTACTTC.

V usage is TRBV3-1 (or the pseudogene TRBV3-2) and J usage is TRBJ1-2, with 8 bases lining up with TRBD1. V lost 4 bases, J lost 2 bases, and 12 bases stayed unmatched. Germline values: CDR1 LGHDT, CDR2 YNNKEL (reference sequence). The CDR3 sequence is 17 residues long. The CDR3 sequence is CASSPSRGRFLNYGYTF. The CDR3 nucleotides read TGTGCCAGCAGCCCCTCCAGGGGGCGCTTCTTGAACTATGGCTACACCTTC.